Below, 21 T cell receptor beta chains from the same sample are listed, as sequenced in a study of a mutant IDH1 vaccine in newly diagnosed glioma (dated by TCRdb to the early 2020s). Their target antigens are unknown. The method behind the library was the immunoSEQ multiplex PCR assay. TCRdb retrieved this table from immuneACCESS and kept in-frame rearrangements only. Not all clones are present; in checked studies, unresolved V genes account for under half, and no reason is known for the remainder. For this sample the table gives some 50,000 clones, of which less than 85% were detected only once. The leading ten clones occupy roughly 4.5% of the sample. Explained via the paper, the time point label denotes: week 47, end of study. A 20-mer mutant IDH1 peptide at 300 micrograms in Montanide made up each vaccine dose, which was injected subcutaneously together with topical imiquimod. Sequenced here: PBMCs, sampled from a glioma patient whose treatment included an IDH1 peptide vaccine. Receptors were obtained from a woman aged 30 to 39 with glioma. Some clones in this sample may be carry-over from other donors' samples.

This clone was picked up one time. V is TRBV15 and J is TRBJ2-7, with 9 bases matching TRBD1. V lost 2 bases to trimming and J lost 0 bases; unmatched junction nucleotides: 8. Germline values: CDR1 LNHNV, CDR2 YYDKDF (reference sequence). The CDR3 loop spans 17 amino acids. The CDR3 coding sequence is TGTGCCACCAGCAGATCCGGACAGGGGACCCGCTCCTACGAGCAGTACTTC. It translates to CATSRSGQGTRSYEQYF.

The V gene is TRBV4-2, the J gene TRBJ1-4; possible D gene TRBD1, 6 bases. The V gene's germline CDR1 is LGHNA and CDR2 YNFKEQ. The CDR3 extends over 14 amino acids. The germline V and J ends were trimmed by 0 bases and 6 bases, with 8 bases remaining between them. This CDR3 is CASSQEGGYEKLFF. The CDR3 DNA reads as TGTGCCAGCAGCCAAGAAGGGGGATATGAAAAACTGTTTTTT.

J is TRBJ1-4 and V is TRBV19, with TRBD1 matching 8 bases. The J segment lost 6 bases and the V segment lost 4 bases, leaving 1 base of the junction unmatched. Germline CDR1 reads LNHDA; CDR2 reads SQIVND (reference sequence). The CDR3 length is 13 residues. The DNA of the CDR3 is TGTGCCAGTAGTAAGGACAGGGATGAAAAACTGTTTTTT. Translation: CASSKDRDEKLFF.

The rearrangement joins TRBV19 to TRBJ1-2, with TRBD1 matching over 7 bases. The length of the CDR3 is 13 residues. The V and J ends lost 6 bases and 2 bases, in that order; junction bases with no gene match: 3. The germline V gene has CDR1 LNHDA and CDR2 SQIVND (reference sequence). DNA of the CDR3: TGTGCCAGTAGCCGGGACAGCAACTATGGCTACACCTTC. It encodes CASSRDSNYGYTF.

The CDR3 sequence: CASSFDRGTDTQYF. DNA for the CDR3: TGCGCCAGCAGCTTTGATCGGGGCACAGATACGCAGTATTTT. The chain couples TRBV5-1 to TRBJ2-3, with no clear D. Trimming shortened V by 2 bases and J by 1 base, and 8 bases separated the two germline ends. The CDR3 has 14 amino acids. CDR1 is SGHRS, CDR2 YFSETQ, per germline.

The CDR3 coding sequence is TGTGCCAGCAGCGAGGGGGACGGACCATCCTATGGCTACACCTTC. It encodes CASSEGDGPSYGYTF. The genes are TRBV7-9 and TRBJ1-2; perhaps TRBD1 as D (6 bases). Between the trimmed V and J ends, which lost 5 bases and 4 bases, there was a span of 17 bases. Germline V CDR1 and CDR2: SEHNR, FQNEAQ (reference sequence). The CDR3 is 15 amino acids. The entire variable domain, with the rest obtained from reference TRBV7-9 and TRBJ1-2, is as follows: DTGVSQNPRHKITKRGQNVTFRCDPISEHNRLYWYRQTLGQGPEFLTYFQNEAQLEKSRLLSDRFSAERPKGSFSTLEIQRTEQGDSAMYLCASSEGDGPSYGYTFGSGTRLTVV.

This clone was recorded only once. This chain links TRBV7-9 with TRBJ2-3; weak D call: TRBD1 (6 bases). The V end lost 8 bases, the J end lost 6 bases, and 12 bases lay between the germline ends. This CDR3 has 12 amino acids. Per germline, CDR1 SEHNR and CDR2 FQNEAQ (reference sequence). The CDR3 is CASRGGMDTQYF. The CDR3 DNA is TGTGCCAGCCGAGGGGGAATGGATACGCAGTATTTT. Full variable domain (remainder filled in from reference TRBV7-9 and TRBJ2-3): DTGVSQNPRHKITKRGQNVTFRCDPISEHNRLYWYRQTLGQGPEFLTYFQNEAQLEKSRLLSDRFSAERPKGSFSTLEIQRTEQGDSAMYLCASRGGMDTQYFGPGTRLTVL.

This chain uses TRBV6-6 with TRBJ1-5; possible D gene TRBD1, 5 bases. V dropped 5 bases and J dropped 1 base, with 9 bases sitting between them. Germline CDR1 reads MNHNY; CDR2 reads SVGAGI (reference sequence). This CDR3 has 14 amino acids. In nucleotides, the CDR3 is TGTGCCAGCAGTCCCCGGGACAGCAATCAGCCCCAGCATTTT. It encodes CASSPRDSNQPQHF.

This clone was recorded a few times. This chain connects TRBV2 to TRBJ1-5, with 7 bases that match TRBD1. This CDR3 has 15 amino acids. The germline V gene has CDR1 SNHLY and CDR2 FYNNEI. Germline trimming cut 6 bases from V and 4 bases from J; bases unmatched to any gene: 9. The CDR3 spells CASRYRQGGNQPQHF. CDR3 bases: TGTGCCAGCAGGTACCGACAGGGAGGGAATCAGCCCCAGCATTTT. The full variable domain, its missing parts supplied by reference TRBV2 and TRBJ1-5, is EPEVTQTPSHQVTQMGQEVILRCVPISNHLYFYWYRQILGQKVEFLVSFYNNEISEKSEIFDDQFSVERPDGSNFTLKIRSTKLEDSAMYFCASRYRQGGNQPQHFGDGTRLSIL.

This clone was seen a handful of times. The chain links TRBV19 to TRBJ1-2; no clear D. The CDR3 contains 13 residues. Germline V gene data show CDR1 as LNHDA and CDR2 as SQIVND (reference sequence). V dropped 3 bases and J dropped 7 bases, with 12 bases sitting between them. The CDR3 loop is CASSMGREAGYTF. Here the CDR3 DNA reads TGTGCCAGTAGTATGGGGAGGGAGGCTGGCTACACCTTC.

This chain links TRBV10-2 with TRBJ2-3, with TRBD2 matching 11 bases. The junction had 7 bases not matched to a gene; V was cut back by 8 bases and J by 0 bases. Germline CDR1 reads WSHSY; CDR2 reads SAAADI. The CDR3 runs to 16 residues. CDR3 amino acids: CASSGTSGRSTDTQYF. The CDR3 nucleotides are TGCGCCAGCTCCGGGACTAGCGGACGTAGCACAGATACGCAGTATTTT.

The rearrangement links TRBV4-1 to TRBJ1-1; D perhaps matches TRBD1 (6 bases). V lost 1 base to trimming and J lost 1 base, with 10 bases between them. The CDR3 extends over 15 amino acids. CDR1 MGHRA and CDR2 YSYEKL come from the germline V gene. The chain's CDR3 is CASSQGRGKNTEAFF. Written as DNA, the CDR3 is TGCGCCAGCAGCCAAGGCAGGGGAAAGAACACTGAAGCTTTCTTT.

A few counts support this clone. The chain combines TRBV6-5 with TRBJ1-1; TRBD1 is a possible D gene (5 bases). The CDR3 has 14 amino acids. Germline V lookup: CDR1 MNHEY, CDR2 SVGAGI. Deletions cut 2 bases from V and 1 base from J, with 8 bases between. CDR3 residues: CASSYGGRNTEAFF. DNA for the CDR3: TGTGCCAGCAGTTACGGGGGGAGGAACACTGAAGCTTTCTTT.

The V gene is TRBV6-5, the J gene TRBJ2-1, with a tentative D call TRBD1 (5 bases). Germline V lookup: CDR1 MNHEY, CDR2 SVGAGI. The CDR3 spans 14 residues. Trimming removed 0 bases at V and 4 bases at J, with 7 bases between. CDR3 in DNA: TGTGCCAGCAGTTACTCGAAGGGGTACAATGAGCAGTTCTTC. It translates to CASSYSKGYNEQFF.

The chain couples TRBV5-6 to TRBJ1-2, with 9 bases identical to TRBD1. Per germline, CDR1 SGHDT and CDR2 YYEEEE. After removal of 4 bases from V and 5 bases from J, the junction contained 15 bases not matched to a gene. The CDR3 is 17 residues long. This CDR3 reads CASSGRDRVPRGYGYTF. Written as DNA, the CDR3 is TGTGCCAGCAGCGGCCGGGACAGGGTACCCCGGGGGTATGGCTACACCTTC. The whole variable domain, remainder taken from reference TRBV5-6 and TRBJ1-2, is DAGVTQSPTHLIKTRGQQVTLRCSPKSGHDTVSWYQQALGQGPQFIFQYYEEEERQRGNFPDRFSGHQFPNYSSELNVNALLLGDSALYLCASSGRDRVPRGYGYTFGSGTRLTVV.

The V and J genes are TRBV19 and TRBJ1-1; D is unclear. This CDR3 is built from 13 residues. Trimming left V 6 bases short and J 0 bases short, with 8 bases between. Germline-derived CDR1 and CDR2 are LNHDA and SQIVND (reference sequence). Here the CDR3 DNA reads TGTGCCAGTAGAACAGAGATGAACACTGAAGCTTTCTTT. Translated, it gives CASRTEMNTEAFF.

This clone was seen only a few times. V and J are TRBV4-2 and TRBJ1-4, with unresolved D. This CDR3 has 14 amino acids. CDR1 LGHNA and CDR2 YNFKEQ come from the germline V gene. Trimming pared 1 base from V and 3 bases from J, leaving 6 bases between. For the CDR3, the DNA is TGTGCCAGCAGCCAAGGAGGAGCTAATGAAAAACTGTTTTTT. Protein: CASSQGGANEKLFF.

The gene calls are TRBV9 and TRBJ1-2, with 9 bases matching TRBD1. V was clipped by 3 bases and J by 7 bases; unmatched bases: 4. CDR3 size: 13 residues. Germline V CDR1 and CDR2: SGDLS, YYNGEE. CDR3 DNA: TGTGCCAGCAGCGCACAGGGGGCGGGTGGCTACACCTTC. Translation: CASSAQGAGGYTF.

The V gene is TRBV10-2, the J gene TRBJ2-7; no clear D. CDR1 is WSHSY, CDR2 SAAADI, per germline. V was cut by 6 bases and J by 0 bases, with 9 bases left in between. This CDR3 spans 13 amino acids. Here the CDR3 DNA reads TGCGCCAGCAGGGCCGTGTCCTCCTACGAGCAGTACTTC. Protein product: CASRAVSSYEQYF.

This clone was seen just once. CDR3 nucleotides: TGCAGCGTTGAAGGACGGCGGGAGGGCCAAGAGACCCAGTACTTC. This sequence encodes CSVEGRREGQETQYF. The chain recombines TRBV29-1 with TRBJ2-5; 9 bases match TRBD2. The J segment lost 1 base and the V segment lost 1 base, leaving 4 bases of the junction unmatched. CDR1 is SQVTM and CDR2 is ANQGSEA in the germline V gene. The CDR3 has 15 residues.

The chain links TRBV9 to TRBJ2-7; 10 positions agree with TRBD2. The V gene's germline CDR1 is SGDLS and CDR2 YYNGEE. With V trimmed by 3 bases and J by 4 bases, 7 bases remained unmatched. The CDR3 has 15 amino acids. This CDR3 reads CASSASGRAGYEQYF. The CDR3 coding sequence is TGTGCCAGCAGCGCCAGCGGGAGGGCGGGATACGAGCAGTACTTC.